The rows below give T cell receptor beta chains drawn from one sample of a study of siplizumab effects on memory and regulatory T cells. The data were produced by immunoSEQ multiplex PCR, yet TCRdb's version contains in-frame clones alone and is incomplete. The repertoire holds approximately 120,000 clones, around 90% seen once, with about 0.78% in the top ten. Sequenced: Tregs sorted from blood. The source is a human donor in good health. Both conserved end residues are part of each CDR3. D genes are given only for firm matches. Part of the rows lack a size; the others show once, few, many or a class for expanded clones.

cdr3_nt cdr3_aa j_call clone_size v_call d_call
TGTGCCAGCAGTTTTCAGCAGGTCTATTCACCCCTCCACTTT CASSFQQVYSPLHF TRBJ1-6 NA TRBV28 NA
TGTGCCAGCAGGGACGGCATCTATGGCTACACCTTC CASRDGIYGYTF TRBJ1-2 NA TRBV6-1 NA
TGTGCCAGCAGCTTGACTAGTAGGGGCGGTGAGCAGTTCTTC CASSLTSRGGEQFF TRBJ2-1 NA TRBV5-6 NA
TGTGCCAGCAGCTTAATCTCGGGGGCGAACTATCCAACCTTC CASSLISGANYPTF TRBJ1-2 NA TRBV11-2 NA
TGTGCCAGCAGCCCGCTAACCCTTTACACAGATACGCAGTATTTT CASSPLTLYTDTQYF TRBJ2-3 NA TRBV11-2 NA
TGTGCCAGCAGCGCCATCTGGACTGAAGCTTTCTTT CASSAIWTEAFF TRBJ1-1 NA TRBV5-6 NA
TGTGCTAGTGGGGTTGTGACTAGCGGGATCAATGAGCAGTTCTTC CASGVVTSGINEQFF TRBJ2-1 NA TRBV12-5 TRBD2
TGTGCCAGCAGCCCACAAGGGCTCGGGCCCCAGCATTTT CASSPQGLGPQHF TRBJ1-5 NA TRBV6-6 NA
TGTGCCAGCAGTTTCCATGATAGGCAGTACTTC CASSFHDRQYF TRBJ2-7 NA TRBV6-1 NA
TGTGCCAGCAGTGACTTCCTCCTAGCGGGGGGATACAATGAGCAGTTCTTC CASSDFLLAGGYNEQFF TRBJ2-1 few TRBV2 TRBD2
TGTGCCAGTAGTAAACAGGGGGCGAGAACAGATACGCAGTATTTT CASSKQGARTDTQYF TRBJ2-3 NA TRBV19 TRBD1
TGTGCCAGCAGCTACAGGGTAGCGGGTGAGCAGTTCTTC CASSYRVAGEQFF TRBJ2-1 NA TRBV7-9 NA
TGCGCCAGCAGCTATTCAGTCGGGGCGAGGGGGTACAATGAGCAGTTCTTC CASSYSVGARGYNEQFF TRBJ2-1 NA TRBV4-1 NA
TGTGCCAGCTCACCGATGGACGGGACAGTCTATGGCTACACCTTC CASSPMDGTVYGYTF TRBJ1-2 NA TRBV18 TRBD1
TGCGCCAGCAGCTCGAGGACTAGCGGGGGGGCCCCCGGGGAGCTGTTTTTT CASSSRTSGGAPGELFF TRBJ2-2 NA TRBV5-1 TRBD2
TGTGCCAGCAGGGTACCGGGACTAGCGTTGGAGACCCAGTACTTC CASRVPGLALETQYF TRBJ2-5 NA TRBV7-3 TRBD2
TGTGCCAGCAGCTTAGCGAGAGGAAACACCATATATTTT CASSLARGNTIYF TRBJ1-3 NA TRBV7-2 NA
TGTGCCAGCAATCGGGGGTCGGGTGCCAAAAACATTCAGTACTTC CASNRGSGAKNIQYF TRBJ2-4 NA TRBV6-6 NA
TGCGCCAGCAGCTTGGACAGGAGGGGCCGGGAGCTGTTTTTT CASSLDRRGRELFF TRBJ2-2 NA TRBV5-1 NA
TGTGCCAGCTCACCACCCGTACCCGCGAACACCGGGGAGCTGTTTTTT CASSPPVPANTGELFF TRBJ2-2 NA TRBV18 NA
TGCGCCAGCAGCCCTTCGACAGGGGCCGGTGAGCAGTTCTTC CASSPSTGAGEQFF TRBJ2-1 NA TRBV5-1 TRBD1
TGTGCCAGCAGCTCCTACAGGGATTATTACGAGCAGTACTTC CASSSYRDYYEQYF TRBJ2-7 NA TRBV7-9 NA
TGTGCCAGCAGCTTAAGGCAGGTGGGGTCCTACGAGCAGTACTTC CASSLRQVGSYEQYF TRBJ2-7 NA TRBV5-6 NA
TGTGCCAGCAGTTTAATGGGCGGGGAGGGCAATGAGCAGTTCTTC CASSLMGGEGNEQFF TRBJ2-1 NA TRBV7-9 TRBD2
TGTGCCAGCAGCGGAATGACAGGGGGCACTGAAGCTTTCTTT CASSGMTGGTEAFF TRBJ1-1 NA TRBV7-8 TRBD1
TGTGCCAGCAGCGGGACGGCCTCTGGAAACACCATATATTTT CASSGTASGNTIYF TRBJ1-3 NA TRBV7-2 NA
TGTGCCTGGAGTCGAGGGAGATCCTACAATGAGCAGTTCTTC CAWSRGRSYNEQFF TRBJ2-1 NA TRBV30 NA
TGTGCCAGCAGCCTGGGACATAAACAAGAGACCCAGTACTTC CASSLGHKQETQYF TRBJ2-5 NA TRBV7-9 NA
TGTGCCAGCAGTACCAGGGTTTGGGGTGGGGACACCATATATTTT CASSTRVWGGDTIYF TRBJ1-3 once TRBV6-1 NA
TGTGCCAGCAGTCCTAGGACAGGGAGGAGGGGGGAGACCCAGTACTTC CASSPRTGRRGETQYF TRBJ2-5 NA TRBV27 TRBD1
TGTGCCAGCAGCTTGTACAGGGGTCAAAACTACGAGCAGTACTTC CASSLYRGQNYEQYF TRBJ2-7 NA TRBV7-2 TRBD1
TGTGCCAGCAGCAAGGGACTAGCGGGTCCGGGGGAGACCCAGTACTTC CASSKGLAGPGETQYF TRBJ2-5 NA TRBV5-4 TRBD2
TGTGCCAGCAGCCCAACGAAATACAGCTACACCTTC CASSPTKYSYTF TRBJ1-2 NA TRBV7-2 NA
TGTGCCAGCAGACAGGATGTTCTCTCTGGAAACACCATATATTTT CASRQDVLSGNTIYF TRBJ1-3 NA TRBV2 NA
TGCAGGGCGGGGGATTCAGATACGCAGTATTTT CRAGDSDTQYF TRBJ2-3 NA TRBV20-1 TRBD2
TGTGCCAGCAGCCCCTACTCGGGAGAGAGTCATGAGCAGTTCTTC CASSPYSGESHEQFF TRBJ2-1 NA TRBV7-9 NA
TGCGCCAGCAGTTTACAGGGTCGAGGGGATCAGCCCCAGCATTTT CASSLQGRGDQPQHF TRBJ1-5 NA TRBV5-1 NA
TGTGCCAGCTCACCCTGGAGCGTCGGAGACACCATATATTTT CASSPWSVGDTIYF TRBJ1-3 NA TRBV18 NA
TGTGCCAGCAGCTTGTCCCCAGGGGGTTTCTATGGCTACACCTTC CASSLSPGGFYGYTF TRBJ1-2 NA TRBV5-6 TRBD1
TGTGCCAGCTCACCGAGGATCTTTGAGCAGTTCTTC CASSPRIFEQFF TRBJ2-1 NA TRBV18 NA
TGTGCCAGCAGTTACGATGCGGCGCCGGGGTATACGCAGTATTTT CASSYDAAPGYTQYF TRBJ2-3 NA TRBV6-5 NA
TGTGCCAGCAGCGTAGTTATAGGGGAGGCCTATGGCTACACCTTC CASSVVIGEAYGYTF TRBJ1-2 NA TRBV9 NA